The rows below give T cell receptor beta chains drawn from one sample of a study of blood T cell repertoires in COVID-19. The assay was immunoSEQ multiplex PCR, and TCRdb's table has in-frame clones only and misses some. In the table there are 150,000 to 200,000 clones, roughly 84% of which are singletons. Sequencing used PBMCs or T cells enriched from blood (not recorded which). Source of these receptors: a man in his forties or fifties who had recovered from COVID-19. CDR3s include the opening cysteine and the closing phenylalanine or tryptophan. The D gene is left open where the match is weak. Clone size is given for some rows only: seen once, a few or many times, or a class if the clone is expanded.

abundance	j_gene	v_gene	d_gene	CDR3nt	CDR3aa
.	TRBJ1-1	TRBV7-2	TRBD1	TGTGCCAGCAGCTTCGACAGGGACACTGAAGCTTTCTTT	CASSFDRDTEAFF
.	TRBJ1-6	TRBV28	TRBD1	TGTGCCAGCAGTTTACGCCAAGGGACAGCCTATAATTCACCCCTCCACTTT	CASSLRQGTAYNSPLHF
.	TRBJ2-6	TRBV7-3	TRBD1	TGTGCCAGCAGCATCGGGACAGGATTTCCCTCTGGGGCCAACGTCCTGACTTTC	CASSIGTGFPSGANVLTF
.	TRBJ1-1	TRBV7-9	.	TGTGCCAGCAGCCCCCGACAGCCGAACACTGAAGCTTTCTTT	CASSPRQPNTEAFF
.	TRBJ2-3	TRBV5-1	TRBD1	TGCGCCAGCAGCCGGGGACAGGGGGCAGGAGTTGGAGATACGCAGTATTTT	CASSRGQGAGVGDTQYF
.	TRBJ2-3	TRBV19	TRBD1	TGTGCCAGTAGCGACAGGGGTACAGATACGCAGTATTTT	CASSDRGTDTQYF
.	TRBJ2-5	TRBV19	.	TGTGCCAGTAGTATAGCTCGGGGAAAGGAGACCCAGTACTTC	CASSIARGKETQYF
.	TRBJ2-5	TRBV6-5	TRBD1	TGTGCCAGCAGTAGGACAGGGGGCGGAGGGGAGACCCAGTACTTC	CASSRTGGGGETQYF
.	TRBJ1-2	TRBV18	.	TGTGCCAGCTCACCAGGGAAGGGGTATGGCTACACCTTC	CASSPGKGYGYTF
.	TRBJ1-5	TRBV2	.	TGTGCCAGCACTCTAGCGGGGGGTCAGCCCCAGCATTTT	CASTLAGGQPQHF
few	TRBJ1-6	TRBV19	.	TGTGCCAGTAGGATGAGCTCCTATAATTCACCCCTCCACTTT	CASRMSSYNSPLHF
.	TRBJ1-1	TRBV5-1	TRBD1	TGCGCCAGCAGCTCGCAACCCGGGACAGTGAACACTGAAGCTTTCTTT	CASSSQPGTVNTEAFF
.	TRBJ1-1	TRBV6-5	.	TGTGCCAGCAGCTGGGACATGATGAACACTGAAGCTTTCTTT	CASSWDMMNTEAFF
.	TRBJ2-1	TRBV6-6	.	TGTGCCAGCAGTTACGAGACTTACAATGAGCAGTTCTTC	CASSYETYNEQFF
.	TRBJ1-4	TRBV6-5	.	TGTGCCAGCATCCGGACACTTGCAACTAATGAAAAACTGTTTTTT	CASIRTLATNEKLFF
.	TRBJ1-1	TRBV3-1/TRBV3-2	.	TGTGCCAGCAGCTTCGGAGTTATGAACACTGAAGCTTTCTTT	CASSFGVMNTEAFF
.	TRBJ1-2	TRBV11-2	.	TGTGCCAGCAGCTTCCGTAACTATGGCTACACCTTC	CASSFRNYGYTF
few	TRBJ2-3	TRBV6-5	.	TGTGCCAGCAGTTACAGCGGGCAACTTAGCACAGATACGCAGTATTTT	CASSYSGQLSTDTQYF
.	TRBJ2-7	TRBV3-1/TRBV3-2	TRBD1	TGTGCCAGCAGCCAAGAGGGGACAGGGGGCTTCTACGAGCAGTACTTC	CASSQEGTGGFYEQYF
.	TRBJ1-6	TRBV30	.	TGTGCCTGGAGCGAGGACAGCCGTTATAATTCACCCCTCCACTTT	CAWSEDSRYNSPLHF
once	TRBJ2-7	TRBV3-1/TRBV3-2	TRBD2	TGTGCCAGCAGCCACATCCGGGGGGGCATAGAGGAGCAGTACTTC	CASSHIRGGIEEQYF
.	TRBJ1-1	TRBV13	TRBD1	TGTGCCAGCAGCGATACAGGGGGCACTGAAGCTTTCTTT	CASSDTGGTEAFF
.	TRBJ1-1	TRBV6-4	.	TGTGCCAGCAGTTTGCGGGGAGGGAACACTGAAGCTTTCTTT	CASSLRGGNTEAFF
.	TRBJ2-2	TRBV7-9	.	TGTGCCAGCAGCTTTGCTTCAGGGAACACCGGGGAGCTGTTTTTT	CASSFASGNTGELFF
few	TRBJ2-7	TRBV5-4	.	TGTGCCAGCAGCCCAGGGGGGCGGACCTACGAGCAGTACTTC	CASSPGGRTYEQYF
.	TRBJ2-5	TRBV10-3	TRBD2	TGTGCCATCAGTGAACCTAGCGGGGGTGGGGAGACCCAGTACTTC	CAISEPSGGGETQYF
.	TRBJ1-1	TRBV5-1	.	TGCGCCAGCAGCTTGCAAGCAGGAGGGGCGAACACTGAAGCTTTCTTT	CASSLQAGGANTEAFF
once	TRBJ2-7	TRBV5-4	TRBD1	TGTGCCAGCAGTCCTTCGGGACAGAGTTTCTACGAGCAGTACTTC	CASSPSGQSFYEQYF
.	TRBJ1-1	TRBV28	.	TGTGCCAGCGTAGCAGGGAAGGCTGAAGCTTTCTTT	CASVAGKAEAFF
.	TRBJ1-5	TRBV28	TRBD1	TGTGCCAGCAGCACCATCGACAGGGGTGGCAATCAGCCCCAGCATTTT	CASSTIDRGGNQPQHF
.	TRBJ1-1	TRBV10-3	.	TGTGCCATCAGTGAGTCGGACACGTTCACTGAAGCTTTCTTT	CAISESDTFTEAFF
.	TRBJ2-3	TRBV4-1	TRBD2	TGCGCCAGCAGCCAAGGAAGGGTTGGCGGGGAGGGGGATACGCAGTATTTT	CASSQGRVGGEGDTQYF
.	TRBJ1-2	TRBV19	.	TGTGCCAGTAGTCCCCGCAGATCCAACTATGGCTACACCTTC	CASSPRRSNYGYTF
.	TRBJ1-3	TRBV4-1	.	TGCGCCAGCAGCCAAGTAACGAGGAACTCTGGAAACACCATATATTTT	CASSQVTRNSGNTIYF
once	TRBJ1-5	TRBV30	.	TGTGCCTGGAGTGTAATTAATGGCAATCAGCCCCAGCATTTT	CAWSVINGNQPQHF
once	TRBJ2-7	TRBV12-3/TRBV12-4	.	TGTGCCAGCAGTTTACACGGGGCGGGGGAGCAGTACTTC	CASSLHGAGEQYF
.	TRBJ1-6	TRBV7-3	TRBD1	TGTGCCAGTGCGCCGACAGGGGAATCACCCCTCCACTTT	CASAPTGESPLHF
.	TRBJ2-1	TRBV7-4	TRBD1	TGTGCCAGCAGCTTACGACCCGGGACAGGGGGCTGGGATGAGCAGTTCTTC	CASSLRPGTGGWDEQFF
.	TRBJ1-2	TRBV28	.	TGTGCCAGCAGTGGCAGACAGGCGCTGTTTGGCTACACCTTC	CASSGRQALFGYTF
many	TRBJ1-1	TRBV2	.	TGTGCCAGCAGCGTCCAGATGAACACTGAAGCTTTCTTT	CASSVQMNTEAFF
.	TRBJ2-1	TRBV6-1	TRBD2	TGTGCCAGCAGTGTGACTAGCGGGGGGTTTTACAATGAGCAGTTCTTC	CASSVTSGGFYNEQFF
once	TRBJ1-3	TRBV5-1	.	TGCGCCAGCAGCTTGGTTCCGGGGACTATTGGAAACACCATATATTTT	CASSLVPGTIGNTIYF
few	TRBJ2-2	TRBV28	TRBD1	TGTGCCAGCAGGACAGGGGAGGTCACCGGGGAGCTGTTTTTT	CASRTGEVTGELFF
.	TRBJ1-1	TRBV18	.	TGTGCCAGCTCACCCGATAAAGCAAAGAACACTGAAGCTTTCTTT	CASSPDKAKNTEAFF
.	TRBJ2-7	TRBV28	.	TGTGCCAGCAGTTTCCGCTTTACAGGATCCTACGAGCAGTACTTC	CASSFRFTGSYEQYF
few	TRBJ1-2	TRBV27	.	TGTGCCAGCGGTGTGGCCTCTAACTATGGCTACACCTTC	CASGVASNYGYTF
.	TRBJ2-3	TRBV2	TRBD1	TGTGCCAGCAGTGGAGTCAGGGGGAAGGGAGATACGCAGTATTTT	CASSGVRGKGDTQYF
once	TRBJ2-2	TRBV5-1	.	TGCGCCAGCAGTTCACAGGGAGGGGCCGGGGAGCTGTTTTTT	CASSSQGGAGELFF
.	TRBJ2-2	TRBV7-9	TRBD2	TGTGCCAGCAGCCCCCGACGGGGGGGTTCCACCGGGGAGCTGTTTTTT	CASSPRRGGSTGELFF
.	TRBJ1-4	TRBV30	.	TGTGCCTGGGGGCGGCAGTCTAATGAAAAACTGTTTTTT	CAWGRQSNEKLFF
once	TRBJ2-5	TRBV5-1	.	TGCGCCAGCTCGACAGGCCAAGAGACCCAGTACTTC	CASSTGQETQYF
once	TRBJ1-5	TRBV6-5	.	TGTGCCAGCTCACAGGGTAGCAATCAGCCCCAGCATTTT	CASSQGSNQPQHF
.	TRBJ2-7	TRBV5-1	.	TGCGCCAGCAGCTTGGGGCAAGGGGACGAGCAGTACTTC	CASSLGQGDEQYF
.	TRBJ1-4	TRBV5-1	TRBD1	TGCGCCAGCAGCCTCGGGACAGGGGCAACTAATGAAAAACTGTTTTTT	CASSLGTGATNEKLFF